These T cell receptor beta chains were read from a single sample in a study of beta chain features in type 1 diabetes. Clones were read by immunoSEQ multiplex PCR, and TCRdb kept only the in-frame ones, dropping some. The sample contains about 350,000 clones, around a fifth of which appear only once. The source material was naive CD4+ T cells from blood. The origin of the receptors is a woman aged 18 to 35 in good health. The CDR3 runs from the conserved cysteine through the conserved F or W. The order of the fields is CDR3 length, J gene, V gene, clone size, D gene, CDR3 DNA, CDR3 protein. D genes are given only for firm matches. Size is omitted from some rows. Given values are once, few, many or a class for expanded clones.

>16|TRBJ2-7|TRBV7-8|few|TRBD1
TGTGCCAGCAGGGTTGCCGAAGCGACAGGGCCCTACGAGCAGTACTTC
CASRVAEATGPYEQYF
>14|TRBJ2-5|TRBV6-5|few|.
TGTGCCAGCAGTTACCTCGCGGAGCAAGAGACCCAGTACTTC
CASSYLAEQETQYF
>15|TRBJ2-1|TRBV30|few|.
TGTGCCTGGAGCATGCAGCGGGCTTCCTACAATGAGCAGTTCTTC
CAWSMQRASYNEQFF
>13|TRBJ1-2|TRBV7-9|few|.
TGTGCCAGCAGCTTATCCCCAAGCGATGGCTACACCTTC
CASSLSPSDGYTF
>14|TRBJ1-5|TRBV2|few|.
TGTGCCAGCACAGGGGCCCGATTCAATCAGCCCCAGCATTTT
CASTGARFNQPQHF
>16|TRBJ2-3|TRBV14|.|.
TGTGCCAGCAGCCAAGGTTTCAACAGGGACACAGATACGCAGTATTTT
CASSQGFNRDTDTQYF
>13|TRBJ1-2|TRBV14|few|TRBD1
TGTGCCAGCAGCCCGGGACAGAACTATGGCTACACCTTC
CASSPGQNYGYTF
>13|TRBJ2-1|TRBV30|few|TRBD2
TGTGCCTTAAGCGGGGGCCTCTACAATGAGCAGTTCTTC
CALSGGLYNEQFF
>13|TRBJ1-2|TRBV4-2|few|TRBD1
TGTGCCAGCAGCCGTGGACAGGATGGTGGCTACACCTTC
CASSRGQDGGYTF
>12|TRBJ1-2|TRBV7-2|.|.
TGTGCCAGCAGCACCCCAGGCTATGGCTACACCTTC
CASSTPGYGYTF
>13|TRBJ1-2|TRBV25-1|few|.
TGTGCCAGCAGTTCGAGCGGGGAATATGGCTACACCTTC
CASSSSGEYGYTF
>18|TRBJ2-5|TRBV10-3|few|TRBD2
TGTGCCATCAGTTCGGAAGTAGCGGGGACGCAGGGGAGAGAGACCCAGTACTTC
CAISSEVAGTQGRETQYF
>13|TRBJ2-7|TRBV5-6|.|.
TGTGCCAGCAGCTTGGCCTCAGGCTACGAGCAGTACTTC
CASSLASGYEQYF
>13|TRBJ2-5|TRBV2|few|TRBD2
TGTGCCAGCCTGGGGACTAGCGGGAAGACCCAGTACTTC
CASLGTSGKTQYF
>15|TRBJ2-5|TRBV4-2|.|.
TGTGCCAGCAGCCAAGAATCGAACAGGCCAGAGACCCAGTACTTC
CASSQESNRPETQYF
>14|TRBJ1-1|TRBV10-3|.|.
TGTGCCATCAGCCTACGGTCTGAGGGTACTGAAGCTTTCTTT
CAISLRSEGTEAFF
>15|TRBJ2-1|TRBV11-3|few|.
TGTGCCAGCAGCTTAGACCCCCTGGCTAGTGGGGAGCAGTTCTTC
CASSLDPLASGEQFF
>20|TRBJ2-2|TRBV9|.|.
TGTGCCAGCAGCCACCCCGGGTGGCGAGGCCTCGGGTTCCGGACCGGGGAGCTGTTTTTT
CASSHPGWRGLGFRTGELFF
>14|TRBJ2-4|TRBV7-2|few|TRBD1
TGTGCCAGCAGCCCAGGACAGGGTTGGAACATTCAGTACTTC
CASSPGQGWNIQYF
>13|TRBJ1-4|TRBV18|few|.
TGTGCCAGCTCACGACGCGGCAATGAAAAACTGTTTTTT
CASSRRGNEKLFF
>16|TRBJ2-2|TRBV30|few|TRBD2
TGTGCCTGGAGTGGTAGAGGACTAGCCAAGGCCGGGGAGCTGTTTTTT
CAWSGRGLAKAGELFF
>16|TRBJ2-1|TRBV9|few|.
TGTGCCAGCAGCGTAGAGGGCAGGGGCGCCTACAATGAGCAGTTCTTC
CASSVEGRGAYNEQFF
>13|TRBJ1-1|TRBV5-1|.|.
TGCGCCAGCTCCCCCAGGGGGAACACTGAAGCTTTCTTT
CASSPRGNTEAFF
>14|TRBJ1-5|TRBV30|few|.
TGTGCCTGGAGTGCCGGGAACAGTGGTTTGCCCCAGCATTTT
CAWSAGNSGLPQHF
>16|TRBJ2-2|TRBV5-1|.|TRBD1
TGCGCCAGCAGTCGGCCACAGGGGGGAAACACCGGGGAGCTGTTTTTT
CASSRPQGGNTGELFF
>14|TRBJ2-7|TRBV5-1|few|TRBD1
TGCGCCAGCAGCTATTCAGGGGGTTCCTACGAGCAGTACTTC
CASSYSGGSYEQYF
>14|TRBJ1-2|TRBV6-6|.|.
TGTGCCAGCAGCTCACAGGCCAGGGGTGAAGGCTACACCTTC
CASSSQARGEGYTF
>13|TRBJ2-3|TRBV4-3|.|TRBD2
TGCGCCAGCAGCCACCAAGCGGGGGATACGCAGTATTTT
CASSHQAGDTQYF
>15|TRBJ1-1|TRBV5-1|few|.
TGCGCCAGCAGCTTGCGGGGGACGGCGAACACTGAAGCTTTCTTT
CASSLRGTANTEAFF
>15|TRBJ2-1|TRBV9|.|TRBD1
TGTGCCAGCAGCCTTTCCGGGACAGCCCTGCGGGAGCAGTTCTTC
CASSLSGTALREQFF
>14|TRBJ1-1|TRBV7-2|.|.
TGTGCCAGCAGCGCCCACACAGGGATCACTGAAGCTTTCTTT
CASSAHTGITEAFF
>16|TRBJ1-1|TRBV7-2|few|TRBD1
TGTGCCAGCAGCCTCTCCGGGACAGGTATGAACACTGAAGCTTTCTTT
CASSLSGTGMNTEAFF
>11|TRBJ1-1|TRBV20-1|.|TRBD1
TGCAGTGCTTCCCTGGGCAGGGGGGCTTTCTTT
CSASLGRGAFF
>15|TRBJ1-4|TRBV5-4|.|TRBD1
TGTGCCAGCAGCTCGAAGACAGGGAATAATGAAAAACTGTTTTTT
CASSSKTGNNEKLFF
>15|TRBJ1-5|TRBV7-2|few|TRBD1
TGTGCCAGCAGCCAGAGGACAGGGTTCGGACAGCCCCAGCATTTT
CASSQRTGFGQPQHF
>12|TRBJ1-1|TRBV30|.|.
TGTGCCTGTACGCGGACACAGAATGAAGCTTTCTTT
CACTRTQNEAFF
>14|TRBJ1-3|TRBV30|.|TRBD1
TGTGCCTGGGAAACGACAGGGTATGGAAACACCATATATTTT
CAWETTGYGNTIYF
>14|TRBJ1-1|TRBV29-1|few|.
TGCAGCGTTGAACAGGGTAGGACTAGAACTGAAGCTTTCTTT
CSVEQGRTRTEAFF
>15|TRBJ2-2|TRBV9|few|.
TGTGCCAGCAGACTCGGAATGGGAGGAACCGGGGAGCTGTTTTTT
CASRLGMGGTGELFF
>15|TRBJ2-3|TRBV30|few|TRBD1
TGTGCCTGGAGTGTAGGGTCACAGGGGACAGATACGCAGTATTTT
CAWSVGSQGTDTQYF
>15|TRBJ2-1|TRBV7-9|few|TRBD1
TGTGCCAGCAGCGGTAGACAGGGAACCTACAATGAGCAGTTCTTC
CASSGRQGTYNEQFF
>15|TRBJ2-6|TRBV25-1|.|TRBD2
TGTGCCAGCAGTGGGGACTACTCTGGGGCCAACGTCCTGACTTTC
CASSGDYSGANVLTF
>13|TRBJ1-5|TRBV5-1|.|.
TGCGCCAGCAGGTCGCCGTCGGGGCAGCCCCAGCATTTT
CASRSPSGQPQHF
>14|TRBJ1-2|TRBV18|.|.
TGTGCCAGCTCACCGAACACCGATCCCTATGGCTACACCTTC
CASSPNTDPYGYTF
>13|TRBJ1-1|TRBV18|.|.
TGTGCCAGCTCACCACAGGGGGACCCGATGGCTTTCTTT
CASSPQGDPMAFF
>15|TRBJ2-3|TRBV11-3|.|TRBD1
TGTGCCAGCAGCGTCGGGACAGGGTTTACAGATACGCAGTATTTT
CASSVGTGFTDTQYF